The 3 T cell receptor beta chains given below trace back to one sample, sequenced in a study of cytomegalovirus exposure and HLA in healthy donors. Use of 60 Vbeta and 13 Jbeta primers characterized the PCR. Sequencing used immunoSEQ multiplex PCR; TCRdb keeps in-frame clones, though not all of them. The sample shows 150,000 to 200,000 clones, around 75% of them seen only once. The sample taken for sequencing was PBMCs. These receptors were collected from a human donor in good health.

The genes are TRBV13 and TRBJ1-2; 9 positions match TRBD1. This CDR3 is 14 amino acids long. Trimming took 5 bases from V and 2 from J; bases not matched to a gene: 3. CDR1 PRHDT and CDR2 FYEKMQ come from the germline V gene (reference sequence). CDR3 bases: TGTGCCAGCAGCCCCGGACAGGGGAACTATGGCTACACCTTC. Encoded protein: CASSPGQGNYGYTF.

Concerning this clone: Other DNA sequences of this sample code for an identical CDR3. The gene calls are TRBV7-9 and TRBJ1-1, with D hard to call. The CDR3 totals 13 residues. V gave up 2 bases and J gave up 4 bases, with 8 bases separating them. Germline CDR1 and CDR2: SEHNR and FQNEAQ (reference sequence). This CDR3 is CASSLSRGTEAFF. DNA of the CDR3: TGTGCCAGCAGCTTATCCCGGGGCACTGAAGCTTTCTTT.

This rearrangement joins TRBV27 to TRBJ2-3; TRBD1 matches 10 bases. Germline V gene data show CDR1 as MNHEY and CDR2 as SMNVEV (reference sequence). The CDR3 extends over 17 amino acids. V trimming: 5 bases; J trimming: 2 bases; junction bases outside the gene matches: 10. CDR3 sequence (DNA): TGTGCCAGCAGTCGGAGGCCTGGGACAGGGGCCACAGATACGCAGTATTTT. Translating it yields CASSRRPGTGATDTQYF.